This T cell receptor (beta chain) was identified in a study of CD8 T cells in Susac syndrome. Overall study findings and caveats: The study's TCR sequencing and HLA analysis drew on a certain number of individuals. That number was acknowledged as relatively small. Where Susac syndrome CD4+ T cell repertoires were concerned, no clonal expansion was evident.

Reverse transcription of roughly 0.5 to 1 ug RNA was carried out with random hexamers. Using its own MiXCR run on the immunoSEQ multiplex PCR reads, TCRdb lists one record per CDR3 protein. The sample records about 180,000 distinct CDR3 sequences, approximately 94% being singletons. In germline, CDR1 is DFQATT, CDR2 SNEGSKA (reference sequence). The CDR3 covers 12 residues. V was clipped by 5 bases and J by 6 bases; unmatched bases: 5. CD8+ and CD4+ T cells taken from blood had their TCR beta sequenced. FACS enriched CD8+ TEMRA cells, while bulk CD8+ and CD4+ were negatively isolated. Comments on this clonotype: Antigen: not known.

The sample consisted of CD4+ T cells from PBMCs. This sequence was found in a human donor with Susac syndrome. J is TRBJ1-2 and V is TRBV20-1, with 8 nucleotides matching TRBD1. The CDR3 reads CSAGDRIHGYTF. CDR3 sequence (DNA): TGCAGTGCTGGGGACAGGATCCATGGCTACACCTTC.